This T cell receptor (beta chain) stems from a study of cytomegalovirus exposure and HLA in healthy donors. The overall study: An earlier analysis found around 120 million unique TCR beta sequences from around 180 million T cells. General study points: A highly shared variant cluster was judged a likely technical artifact. Some V segments, including TRBV6-2 and TRBV6-3, were excluded as indistinguishable. By a later analysis, the bulk of CMV-associated TCR beta chains appeared HLA-restricted.

There are 14 residues in the CDR3. In germline, CDR1 is SGHRS, CDR2 YFSETQ. V gave up 0 bases and J gave up 3 bases, with 10 bases separating them. The PCR contained 60 Vbeta and 13 Jbeta primers. Only in-frame clones appear in the TCRdb table, and some are missing; sequencing was by immunoSEQ multiplex PCR. The table records roughly 160,000 clones, approximately 80% of them present only once. To note about this clone: Its specificity is unknown.

Specimen: PBMCs. The gene calls are TRBV5-1 and TRBJ2-7; TRBD1 might be the D (6 bases). This TCR was recovered from a woman in her 30s in good health and CMV-seronegative. The CDR3 coding sequence is TGCGCCAGCAGCTTGGACCGGACAGTCTACGAGCAGTACTTC. Protein: CASSLDRTVYEQYF.